This TCR beta chain comes out of a study of cytomegalovirus exposure and HLA in healthy donors. Study summary: The study's early data release held some 85 million unique TCRs from HLA-typed donors.

Study findings and constraints: Several top significant clusters appeared, in a later analysis, to be linked to common viral pathogens. Using the classifier, cytomegalovirus status was reportedly diagnosed with high specificity and sensitivity. About 87% or about 30% of the time was how often most TCR beta V segments were productive, according to an earlier analysis.

This clone was recorded only once. Antigen unknown. The ends were cut back, 7 bases at V and 8 bases at J, with 17 bases in the middle. Per the germline V gene, CDR1 is ENHRY and CDR2 is SYGVKD. The CDR3 extends over 13 amino acids. It was with 60 Vbeta and 13 Jbeta primers that the PCR ran. Sequencing used immunoSEQ multiplex PCR; TCRdb keeps in-frame clones, though not all of them. This sample has 150,000 or so clones, with 70% to 80% found just once. The sample taken for sequencing was PBMCs. This clonotype was obtained from a middle-aged man in good health and CMV-seronegative. The chain couples TRBV10-3 to TRBJ1-2, with D hard to call. CDR3 residues: CAITGSTVLGYTF. The CDR3 region has the DNA TGTGCCATCACGGGGAGTACTGTCCTCGGCTACACCTTC.